The 2 T cell receptor beta chains listed next were all sequenced from one sample in a study of blood T cell repertoires in COVID-19. The protocol was immunoSEQ multiplex PCR, while the TCRdb copy is restricted to in-frame clones and leaves out a portion. The sample yields about 200,000 clones, roughly four fifths seen once. The specimen sequenced was peripheral blood. The receptors were gathered from a human donor with acute or convalescent COVID-19. The donor label of this sample is uncertain.

Points on this clone: A read error may produce the germline difference seen at one junction end. The V call is TRBV9, the J call TRBJ2-7; 8 positions agree with TRBD1. The CDR3 covers 12 residues. Germline values: CDR1 SGDLS, CDR2 YYNGEE. This chain's CDR3 is CASGTGSSEQYF. The CDR3 DNA reads TGTGCCAGCGGGACAGGTTCCTCCGAGCAGTACTTC.

The chain combines TRBV3-1 (or the pseudogene TRBV3-2) with TRBJ2-5; 8 bases match TRBD1. V shed 2 bases, J shed 1 base, and the junction held 0 bases outside the gene matches. The CDR3 has 14 residues. Looked up from germline, CDR1 is LGHDT and CDR2 is YNNKEL (reference sequence). CDR3 sequence (DNA): TGTGCCAGCAGCCAAACAGGGGGCCAAGAGACCCAGTACTTC. Translation gives CASSQTGGQETQYF.